The 13 T cell receptor beta chains reported below all come from one sample, sequenced in a study of T cell responses to AZD1222 COVID-19 vaccine. The repertoire was sequenced with immunoSEQ multiplex PCR; TCRdb's copy has only in-frame clones and lacks some. The table lists about 120,000 clones, approximately 85% of them singletons. The sequences come from peripheral blood, collected on day 0 of MenACWY control vaccination. The receptors shown here come from an adult in good health.

The chain employs TRBV9 and TRBJ2-5, with TRBD1 identical over 7 bases. This CDR3 region has 15 residues. After removal of 2 bases from V and 1 base from J, the junction contained 5 bases not matched to a gene. CDR1 SGDLS and CDR2 YYNGEE come from the germline V gene. CDR3 nucleotides: TGTGCCAGCAGCGTGACAGGGTCGGGCCAAGAGACCCAGTACTTC. This gives the protein CASSVTGSGQETQYF.

The chain recombines TRBV23-1 with TRBJ1-3; TRBD1 matches 8 bases. TRBV23-1 qualifies as an ORF whose function is uncertain. The CDR3 runs to 17 residues. V lost 4 bases to trimming and J lost 0 bases; unmatched junction nucleotides: 8. For the CDR3, the DNA is TGCGCCAGCAGTCCCAGGGGGCAGTGCCACTCTGGAAACACCATATATTTT. This sequence encodes CASSPRGQCHSGNTIYF.

The chain joins TRBV5-4 to TRBJ1-2; TRBD1 agrees at 7 bases. Looked up from germline, CDR1 is SGHNT and CDR2 is YYREEE (reference sequence). This CDR3 comprises 14 residues. Trimming took 4 bases from V and 4 from J; bases not matched to a gene: 7. This chain's CDR3 is CASSPGGGPYGYTF. As DNA, the CDR3 is TGTGCCAGCAGCCCAGGGGGAGGCCCCTATGGCTACACCTTC.

The V gene is TRBV30, the J gene TRBJ1-5; the D is unclear. Germline assignment: CDR1 GTSNPN and CDR2 SVGIG (reference sequence). Trimming cost V 2 bases and J 5 bases, with 10 bases left between them. CDR3 size: 13 residues. The CDR3 reads CAWSPTMDQPQHF. CDR3 coding DNA: TGTGCCTGGAGTCCGACAATGGATCAGCCCCAGCATTTT.

The chain has TRBV2 and TRBJ2-2; D uncertain. Trimming shortened V by 5 bases and J by 3 bases, and 7 bases separated the two germline ends. This CDR3 comprises 13 residues. Looked up from germline, CDR1 is SNHLY and CDR2 is FYNNEI. CDR3 nucleotides: TGTGCCAGCAGTCCCAGCTACACCGGGGAGCTGTTTTTT. Residues: CASSPSYTGELFF.

The count of this clone is one. This chain links TRBV21-1 with TRBJ2-2; whether TRBD1, the table's D call, matches the DNA was not checked. TRBV21-1 is an annotated pseudogene. This CDR3 contains 16 residues. The CDR3 protein is CASSSYRENQGGELFF. The CDR3 region has the DNA TGTGCCAGCAGCAGTTACAGGGAGAACCAGGGGGGGGAGCTGTTTTTT.

V usage is TRBV5-1 and J usage is TRBJ1-6; tentatively, D is TRBD1 (5 bases). The CDR3 consists of 16 residues. V lost 4 bases, J lost 2 bases, and 13 bases lay in between. CDR1 and CDR2 from the germline V gene are SGHRS and YFSETQ. CDR3 bases: TGCGCCAGCAGCCCTAGACAGTTAGCCTATAATTCACCCCTCCACTTT. Its translation: CASSPRQLAYNSPLHF.

The rearrangement links TRBV6-2 or TRBV6-3 to TRBJ2-3, with a possible D match to TRBD2 (5 bases). Trimming left V 6 bases short and J 2 bases short, with 18 bases between. This CDR3 spans 16 amino acids. Per germline, CDR1 MNHEY and CDR2 SVGEGT. CDR3 nucleotides: TGTGCCAGCAGCTCCCCGGGAAAGGATCTCACAGATACGCAGTATTTT. Protein sequence: CASSSPGKDLTDTQYF.

Worth noting for this clone: Other nucleotide sequences in the sample specify the same CDR3. The genes are TRBV3-1 (or the pseudogene TRBV3-2) and TRBJ1-2, with unresolved D. V lost 0 bases and J 8 bases, leaving 4 bases between the germline ends. Germline CDR1 reads LGHDT; CDR2 reads YNNKEL (reference sequence). The CDR3 runs to 11 residues. In nucleotides, the CDR3 is TGTGCCAGCAGCCAAGACGGCGGCTACACCTTC. Translating gives CASSQDGGYTF.

The gene calls are TRBV5-4 and TRBJ2-5; D may be TRBD1 (6 bases). The CDR3 sequence is 13 residues long. Germline loops: CDR1 SGHNT, CDR2 YYREEE (reference sequence). Trimming shortened V by 4 bases and J by 2 bases, and 9 bases separated the two germline ends. Here the CDR3 DNA reads TGTGCCAGCAGCCGCCAGGGGCAAGAGACCCAGTACTTC. Translation: CASSRQGQETQYF.

V gene TRBV6-5 combines with J gene TRBJ1-1, with 9 bases aligning to TRBD1. The CDR3 is 14 residues long. Germline-derived CDR1 and CDR2 are MNHEY and SVGAGI. V lost 8 bases, J lost 4 bases, and 8 bases stayed unmatched. The CDR3 DNA reads TGTGCCAGCTGGACAGGGGCGGACGGCACTGAAGCTTTCTTT. Protein product: CASWTGADGTEAFF.

The chain links TRBV28 to TRBJ1-3; TRBD1 is a possible D gene (6 bases). Germline lookup yields CDR1 MDHEN and CDR2 SYDVKM. CDR3 length: 16 residues. The ends were cut back, 3 bases at V and 0 bases at J, with 12 bases in the middle. The CDR3 region has the DNA TGTGCCAGCAGTTTCTCGGGACACTTCTCTGGAAACACCATATATTTT. It yields the protein CASSFSGHFSGNTIYF.

The genes are TRBV15 and TRBJ2-2; 8 positions agree with TRBD1. Trimming took 3 bases from V and 4 from J; bases not matched to a gene: 7. Germline values: CDR1 LNHNV, CDR2 YYDKDF (reference sequence). This CDR3 comprises 16 residues. The CDR3 DNA is TGTGCCACCAGCAGGCCGGGGACAGGACGCACCGGGGAGCTGTTTTTT. Protein product: CATSRPGTGRTGELFF.